The clone carrying this T cell receptor (beta chain) was detected once. Its target is not known. The CDR3 has 19 residues. Trimming took 4 bases from V and 0 from J; bases not matched to a gene: 10. Germline V lookup: CDR1 MDHEN, CDR2 SYDVKM. The record originates from a study of OX40 agonist ivuxolimab in advanced cancers. Study-wide context: Participants averaged approximately 60 years of age (range 23 to 79) and were roughly 80% male. The study, taken as a whole, reports: At 0.1 to 3.0 mg/kg and by week 6, clonal expansion occurred in CD4+ and CD8+ blood T cells. Low normalized T-cell clonal expansion also characterized some of the nonresponders. At 0.1-3.0 mg/kg, partial responders had clonal expansion among the lowest observed.

The method was immunoSEQ multiplex PCR; TCRdb's version includes in-frame clones alone and lacks a portion of them. The data contain around 100,000 clones, approximately 90% of them singletons. The rearrangement joins TRBV28 to TRBJ2-1; TRBD2 agrees at 12 bases. The specimen comprised CD4+ or CD8+ T cells sorted from blood, sampled in a trial of the OX40 agonist ivuxolimab. This receptor was taken from an adult with an advanced solid tumor such as melanoma, head and neck, liver or kidney cancer. The CDR3 nucleotides are TGTGCCAGCAGTTACCTAGCGGGAGGGCCCTCTAGCTCCTACAATGAGCAGTTCTTC. It specifies CASSYLAGGPSSSYNEQFF.